A single sample gave rise to the 17 T cell receptor beta chains below, sequenced in a study of spatial heterogeneity in lung cancer (dated by TCRdb to between 2018 and 2021). Taken with the paper, the label for time point translates to: sample taken at primary tumor resection. For TCR sequencing, whole RNA was extracted from tumor and nontumor lung tissue, or from cryopreserved PBMC samples, and no cell sorting was done. Libraries were made using 5' RACE. TCRdb lists the instrument as NextSeq 500. Through fastp at Q25 and MiXCR, TCRdb rebuilt clones from the public reads, retaining in-frame beta chains. Identical CDR3 proteins give one entry, which carries the most common genes and DNA. The sample contains 45,000 or so distinct CDR3 sequences, 12% of them found a single time. The ten top clones hold around 39% of the sample. The material sequenced was PBMCs, taken at surgery. The origin of the receptors is a female donor with early-stage non-small cell lung cancer.

A few counts support this clonotype. The chain joins TRBV14 to TRBJ1-2; no reliable D call. V dropped 1 base and J dropped 8 bases, with 5 bases sitting between them. CDR1 SGHDN and CDR2 FVKESK come from the germline V gene. The length of the CDR3 is 11 residues. The CDR3 sequence: CASSQGGGYTF. The CDR3, as DNA: TGTGCCAGCAGCCAAGGTGGCGGCTACACCTTC.

The chain combines TRBV2 with TRBJ2-5; unclear D gene. The CDR3 has 11 amino acids. Trimming removed 8 bases from V and 3 bases from J, with 7 bases in between. CDR1 SNHLY and CDR2 FYNNEI come from the germline V gene. CDR3 bases: TGTGCCAGCGGTAGGGAAGAGACCCAGTACTTC. Translated, it gives CASGREETQYF.

The V call is TRBV6-1, the J call TRBJ1-2; a possible D gene is TRBD1 (5 bases). Trimming left V 5 bases short and J 3 bases short, with 10 bases between. Germline V lookup: CDR1 MNHNS, CDR2 SASEGT. The CDR3 spans 13 residues. CDR3 nucleotide sequence: TGTGCCAGCAGTCCCGGGACGGACTATGGCTACACCTTC. Translation gives CASSPGTDYGYTF.

This clonotype was counted only a few times. CDR3 nucleotides: TGTGCCAGCAGCTTCCTGACAGGGGGGAACACCGGGGAGCTGTTTTTT. Amino acid sequence: CASSFLTGGNTGELFF. The rearrangement joins TRBV5-6 to TRBJ2-2; 9 bases fit TRBD1. CDR1 SGHDT and CDR2 YYEEEE come from the germline V gene. After removal of 2 bases from V and 1 base from J, the junction contained 3 bases not matched to a gene. The CDR3 is 16 residues long.

On this clonotype itself: A much larger clone differs by one base, so this may be a read error. J is TRBJ2-7 and V is TRBV20-1; a weak D match, TRBD1 (5 bases). This CDR3 is built from 15 residues. V was trimmed by 1 base and J by 5 bases, leaving 18 bases between them. Germline-derived CDR1 and CDR2 are DFQATT and SNEGSKA (reference sequence). The CDR3 DNA is TGCAGTGCTAGAGTTCCGACAGCAGGGTCCCACGAGCAGTACTTC. Translating it yields CSARVPTAGSHEQYF.

This clonotype was picked up a small number of times. The chain combines TRBV6-1 with TRBJ2-1; D is unresolved. CDR3 length equals 11 residues. V lost 5 bases to trimming and J lost 10 bases, with 9 bases between them. CDR1 MNHNS and CDR2 SASEGT come from the germline V gene. In DNA, the CDR3 is TGTGCCAGCAGTAACATCCAGGAGCAGTTCTTC. Amino acids: CASSNIQEQFF.

This clonotype came up a few times. This chain connects TRBV13 to TRBJ1-5; D is unresolved. This CDR3 is built from 16 residues. In germline, CDR1 is PRHDT, CDR2 FYEKMQ (reference sequence). V gave up 0 bases and J gave up 0 bases, with 9 bases separating them. This chain's CDR3 is CASSLGPGSSNQPQHF. The DNA of the CDR3 is TGTGCCAGCAGCTTAGGTCCAGGCAGTAGCAATCAGCCCCAGCATTTT.

This clonotype appeared many times. V gene TRBV9 combines with J gene TRBJ1-3; the D gene is possibly TRBD1 (6 bases). Looked up from germline, CDR1 is SGDLS and CDR2 is YYNGEE. V was trimmed by 4 bases and J by 4 bases, leaving 12 bases between them. This CDR3 has 14 residues. CDR3 in amino acids: CASSPTGWGNTIYF. In nucleotides, the CDR3 is TGTGCCAGCAGCCCAACAGGGTGGGGAAACACCATATATTTT.

This clonotype appeared a single time. The rearrangement links TRBV3-2 to TRBJ2-7; the D call of TRBD1 is as the table states it, not checked on the DNA. TRBV3-2 constitutes a pseudogene. This CDR3 spans 16 amino acids. The DNA of the CDR3 is TGTGCCAGCAGCCAGCAGGGGGGACAGTTACCTACGAGGCAGTACTTC. It encodes CASSQQGGQLPTRQYF.

A few counts support this clonotype. The rearrangement links TRBV4-3 to TRBJ2-3; D gene uncertain. The V and J ends lost 0 bases and 2 bases respectively, with 12 bases between them. The germline gives CDR1 LGHNA, CDR2 YSLEER. The CDR3 length is 16 residues. The CDR3: CASSQERSFSTDTQYF. The CDR3 nucleotides are TGCGCCAGCAGCCAAGAACGCTCGTTTTCCACAGATACGCAGTATTTT.

This chain joins TRBV7-2 and TRBJ2-1; no definite D call. CDR1 and CDR2 (germline): SGHTA, FQGNSA. The CDR3 loop spans 16 amino acids. Trimming removed 4 bases at V and 1 base at J, with 14 bases between. The CDR3, as DNA: TGTGCCAGCAGCTCCAACGTGGAGCCGTCCTACAATGAGCAGTTCTTC. Translated: CASSSNVEPSYNEQFF.

This clonotype showed up just a few times. The V and J genes are TRBV19 and TRBJ1-1; unclear D gene. CDR3 size: 12 residues. Per the germline V gene, CDR1 is LNHDA and CDR2 is SQIVND (reference sequence). V lost 7 bases and J 6 bases, leaving 12 bases between the germline ends. The CDR3 DNA follows: TGTGCCAGTACTCCGCCGGGTCCTGAAGCTTTCTTT. Encoded protein: CASTPPGPEAFF.

This clonotype was counted ten times or more. The rearrangement joins TRBV6-5 to TRBJ1-4, with D possibly TRBD1 on 6 matching bases. The CDR3 spans 19 residues. CDR1 MNHEY and CDR2 SVGAGI come from the germline V gene. V shed 0 bases and J shed 0 bases, with 17 bases lying between them. This CDR3 reads CASSYSGTSHYATNEKLFF. The CDR3 coding sequence is TGTGCCAGCAGTTACTCGGGGACAAGCCATTATGCAACTAATGAAAAACTGTTTTTT.

Points on this clonotype: This sequence may be a read error, since a much larger clone differs from it by one base. This chain links TRBV5-1 with TRBJ1-2; D perhaps matches TRBD1 (5 bases). The CDR3 runs 14 residues. V gave up 7 bases and J gave up 6 bases, with 19 bases separating them. The V gene's germline CDR1 is SGHRS and CDR2 YFSETQ. As DNA, the CDR3 is TGCGCCAGCGGCCCATGGGACGGATACAATGGCTACACCTTC. Its protein is CASGPWDGYNGYTF.

The rearrangement uses TRBV5-4 and TRBJ2-7; tentatively, D is TRBD2 (6 bases). Per germline, CDR1 SGHNT and CDR2 YYREEE (reference sequence). V gave up 4 bases and J gave up 1 base, with 18 bases separating them. The CDR3 consists of 16 residues. CDR3 nucleotide sequence: TGTGCCAGCAGCCCCCTGCCGGCGGGGCGTTCCTACGAGCAGTACTTC. It specifies CASSPLPAGRSYEQYF.

The CDR3 DNA reads as TGCAGTGCTAGAGAAAAGGCCTACGAGCAGTACTTC. This codes for CSAREKAYEQYF. The genes are TRBV20-1 and TRBJ2-7; D unclear. Germline CDR1 DFQATT, CDR2 SNEGSKA (reference sequence). Trimming shortened V by 0 bases and J by 2 bases, and 5 bases separated the two germline ends. The CDR3 covers 12 residues.

The chain recombines TRBV6-1 with TRBJ2-5; 7 bases fit TRBD1. Germline V CDR1 and CDR2: MNHNS, SASEGT. CDR3 size: 13 residues. V dropped 8 bases and J dropped 5; count of bases not matched to a gene: 8. CDR3 loop: CASPTGAGETQYF. The CDR3 DNA reads TGTGCCAGCCCCACAGGGGCTGGGGAGACCCAGTACTTC.